This T cell receptor (beta chain) is from a study of post-analysis software for immune sequencing data. Unique molecular identifiers featured in each of the TCR beta cDNA libraries. TCRdb fed the PCR reads into MiXCR, producing one record per CDR3 protein. The sample gives a few hundred thousand distinct CDR3 sequences, 30% to 45% of which show up once; around 15% is in the top ten. This CDR3 contains 13 residues. Germline V CDR1 and CDR2: DFQATT, SNEGSKA (reference sequence). Study outcomes and limitations: Compared against controls, patients with multiple sclerosis displayed significantly lower normalized Chao1 diversity. Elevated frequency relative to controls characterized 4 or 5 TRBV segments in patients, TRBV5-6, TRBV5-1 and TRBV20-1 among them.

In regard to this clonotype: What it binds is not known. An end of the junction does not agree with germline; a read error may underlie this.

The receptor comes from a girl aged 10-17 years with multiple sclerosis. The specimen sequenced was blood. The chain combines TRBV20-1 with TRBJ2-3; D not resolved. CDR3 protein: CGAGRPGTDTQYF. The CDR3 nucleotides are TGCGGTGCTGGTCGCCCAGGCACAGATACGCAGTATTTT.